The clone carrying this T cell receptor beta chain was seen only once. This sample stems from a study of blood T cell repertoires in COVID-19. Study in general: PBMCs, B-cell-depleted T cells, or T cells were the source of the cDNA or gDNA that made up the material.

Under the authors' procedure: For nucleated cells, counts were estimated from reference gene primer amplification. TCRdb keeps only in-frame clones here, not all; method: immunoSEQ multiplex PCR. That table gives V, J and clone size, and the DNA gave D and trimming. The sample lists about 73,000 clones, around four fifths occurring once. Trimming took 3 bases from V and 10 from J, leaving 8 bases between them. Germline V gives CDR1 SGHNT, CDR2 YYREEE (reference sequence). The CDR3 consists of 11 residues. The sample was peripheral blood. V is TRBV5-4 and J is TRBJ2-1, with D maybe TRBD1 (6 bases). The sequence was obtained from a man aged 50 to 59 with active COVID-19. CDR3 sequence: CASSSGAEQFF. The CDR3 bases are TGTGCCAGCAGCTCAGGGGCCGAGCAGTTCTTC. The whole variable domain, remainder taken from reference TRBV5-4 and TRBJ2-1, is ETGVTQSPTHLIKTRGQQVTLRCSSQSGHNTVSWYQQALGQGPQFIFQYYREEENGRGNFPPRFSGLQFPNYSSELNVNALELDDSALYLCASSSGAEQFFGPGTRLTVL.